Shown below are 3 T cell receptor beta chains from a single sample sequenced in a study of shared clonotypes between healthy human individuals. Assay used: immunoSEQ multiplex PCR; TCRdb lists only in-frame clones, some missing. This sample has some 1.5 million clones, with roughly 96% found just once. Sequenced material: naive CD4+ T cells sorted from blood. The subset denotes: CD45RA+ positively selected. Every receptor here comes from a man aged 30 to 39 in good health.

A remark on this clone: Other DNA sequences in this sample translate to the same CDR3. The gene calls are TRBV18 and TRBJ1-1; 8 bases fit TRBD1. This CDR3 spans 15 amino acids. From germline, CDR1 is KGHSH and CDR2 LQKENI. The V gene end was trimmed by 2 bases and the J gene end by 0 bases; junction bases not matched to a gene: 2. CDR3 nucleotides: TGTGCCAGCTCACCAAGGACAGGGATGAACACTGAAGCTTTCTTT. Translated: CASSPRTGMNTEAFF.

The chain combines TRBV15 with TRBJ2-5, with D perhaps TRBD1 (7 bases). With 0 bases removed from V and 5 bases from J, the gap between germline ends came to 16 bases. The CDR3 runs to 16 residues. Looked up from germline, CDR1 is LNHNV and CDR2 is YYDKDF (reference sequence). DNA for the CDR3: TGTGCCACCAGCAGAGACCGAGGAGGGGGCAGGGAGACCCAGTACTTC. Protein: CATSRDRGGGRETQYF.

V usage is TRBV7-9 and J usage is TRBJ2-1; D may be TRBD1 or TRBD2 (6 bases each). This CDR3 spans 13 amino acids. Germline V gene lookup returns CDR1 SEHNR and CDR2 FQNEAQ (reference sequence). Trimming shortened V by 5 bases and J by 5 bases, and 10 bases separated the two germline ends. The CDR3 loop is CASSDRGHNEQFF. CDR3 bases: TGTGCCAGCAGCGACCGGGGGCACAATGAGCAGTTCTTC. The full variable domain, its missing parts supplied by reference TRBV7-9 and TRBJ2-1, is DTGVSQNPRHKITKRGQNVTFRCDPISEHNRLYWYRQTLGQGPEFLTYFQNEAQLEKSRLLSDRFSAERPKGSFSTLEIQRTEQGDSAMYLCASSDRGHNEQFFGPGTRLTVL.